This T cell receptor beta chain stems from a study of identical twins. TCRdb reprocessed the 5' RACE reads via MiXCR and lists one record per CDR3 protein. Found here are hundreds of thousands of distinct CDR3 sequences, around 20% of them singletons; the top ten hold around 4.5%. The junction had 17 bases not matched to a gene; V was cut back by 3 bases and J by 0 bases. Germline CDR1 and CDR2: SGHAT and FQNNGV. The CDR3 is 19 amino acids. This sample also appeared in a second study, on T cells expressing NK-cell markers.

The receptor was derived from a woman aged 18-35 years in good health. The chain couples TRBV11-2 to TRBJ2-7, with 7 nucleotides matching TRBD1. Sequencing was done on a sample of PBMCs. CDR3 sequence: CASSLFGDGGDRDSYEQYF. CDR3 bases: TGTGCCAGCAGCTTGTTCGGAGATGGAGGTGACAGGGACTCCTACGAGCAGTACTTC.